Shown below are 29 T cell receptor beta chains from a single sample sequenced in a study of CD8+CD57+ T cells in acquired aplastic anemia. CDR3 and TCR beta VDJ profiling relied on a genomic DNA template. TCRdb ran MiXCR on the reads and lists one entry per CDR3 protein. The profile shows 150,000 to 200,000 distinct CDR3 sequences, 40% to 55% of them singletons. The sequenced sample consisted of sorted CD4+, CD8+, or CD8+CD57+ T cells (not recorded which) from PBMCs. The source is a human donor in good health.

This clonotype was recorded at least ten times. V is TRBV10-3 and J is TRBJ2-1, with 13 nucleotides matching TRBD2. The ends lost 7 bases at V and 0 bases at J; junction bases unmatched: 3. The CDR3 is 16 residues long. CDR1 is ENHRY and CDR2 is SYGVKD in the germline V gene. Here the CDR3 reads CAIKGTSGDSYNEQFF. The CDR3 nucleotides are TGTGCCATCAAGGGGACTAGCGGGGACTCCTACAATGAGCAGTTCTTC.

In this sample, this clonotype turned up many times. The chain uses TRBV19 and TRBJ1-5; 7 bases line up with TRBD1. The V and J ends lost 8 bases and 9 bases, in that order; junction bases with no gene match: 7. Germline CDR1 and CDR2: LNHDA and SQIVND (reference sequence). The CDR3 spans 12 residues. CDR3 region: CASSQGRGPQHF. CDR3 coding DNA: TGTGCCAGTTCACAGGGGCGGGGGCCCCAGCATTTT.

V gene TRBV5-4 combines with J gene TRBJ2-1; tentatively, D is TRBD1 (6 bases). Deletions cut 1 base from V and 4 bases from J, with 15 bases between. This CDR3 has 16 amino acids. Germline values: CDR1 SGHNT, CDR2 YYREEE (reference sequence). The CDR3 DNA sequence: TGTGCCAGCAGCTTGTTGGCCGGGACACATTACAATGAGCAGTTCTTC. Translating it yields CASSLLAGTHYNEQFF.

To note about this clonotype: A read error may explain this, as a much larger clone is one base away. The chain combines TRBV10-1 with TRBJ2-4; D unresolved. The germline gives CDR1 WNHNN, CDR2 SYGVQD (reference sequence). CDR3 length: 14 amino acids. V was trimmed by 5 bases and J by 9 bases, leaving 17 bases between them. This chain's CDR3 is CASSTRRSKGIQYF. The CDR3 DNA reads TGCGCCAGCAGTACCAGAAGAAGCAAGGGCATTCAGTACTTC.

The J gene is TRBJ2-5, the V gene TRBV9; no reliable D call. V gave up 1 base and J gave up 7 bases, with 11 bases separating them. The length of the CDR3 is 13 residues. CDR1 and CDR2 (germline): SGDLS, YYNGEE. CDR3 in DNA: TGTGCCAGCAGCGTATTAGCTGATGGGACCCAGTACTTC. It is translated as CASSVLADGTQYF.

The rearrangement joins TRBV5-1 to TRBJ2-2; TRBD1 aligns across 7 bases. There are 15 residues in the CDR3. Trimming cost V 3 bases and J 4 bases; bases outside gene matches: 6. Per the germline V gene, CDR1 is SGHRS and CDR2 is YFSETQ. The CDR3 DNA reads TGCGCCAGCAGCTACGACAGGGTCGGCACCGGGGAGCTGTTTTTT. Amino acids: CASSYDRVGTGELFF.

This clonotype showed up just once. This sequence joins TRBV15 and TRBJ2-7, with TRBD1 matching 11 bases. Germline CDR1 reads LNHNV; CDR2 reads YYDKDF (reference sequence). This CDR3 is built from 14 residues. CDR3 coding DNA: TGTGCTCCGACAGGGACAGGGGGATTCAACGAGCAGTACTTC. Translation gives CAPTGTGGFNEQYF. The full variable domain, in which reference TRBV15 and TRBJ2-7 provide the parts outside the CDR3, is DAMVIQNPRYQVTQFGKPVTLSCSQTLNHNVMYWYQQKSSQAPKLLFHYYDKDFNNEADTPDNFQSRRPNTSFCFLDIRSPGLGDTAMYLCAPTGTGGFNEQYFGPGTRLTVT.

This clonotype was counted at least ten times. This chain connects TRBV11-2 to TRBJ2-2, with 7 bases that match TRBD2. CDR1 is SGHAT, CDR2 FQNNGV, per germline. The CDR3 extends over 18 amino acids. Germline trimming cut 1 base from V and 0 bases from J; bases unmatched to any gene: 8. The CDR3 spells CASSLGLRGLSNTGELFF. The DNA for the CDR3 is TGTGCCAGCAGCTTAGGCTTACGGGGACTATCGAACACCGGGGAGCTGTTTTTT.

CDR3 loop: CAIHVGSGGPIYEQYF. The CDR3 DNA reads TGTGCCATCCACGTGGGGAGCGGGGGGCCCATCTACGAGCAGTACTTC. V and J are TRBV7-3 and TRBJ2-7; 9 bases map to TRBD2. This CDR3 region has 16 residues. The ends lost 10 bases at V and 3 bases at J; junction bases unmatched: 16. Germline V lookup: CDR1 SGHTA, CDR2 FQGTGA.

The rearrangement links TRBV20-1 to TRBJ2-3; D may be TRBD1 (6 bases). V lost 3 bases to trimming and J lost 0 bases, with 13 bases between them. The germline V gene encodes CDR1 DFQATT and CDR2 SNEGSKA (reference sequence). The CDR3 is made up of 15 amino acids. CDR3 in amino acids: CSARGQGQSTDTQYF. CDR3 DNA sequence: TGCAGTGCTAGGGGGCAGGGGCAGAGCACAGATACGCAGTATTTT.

The chain employs TRBV19 and TRBJ2-7; tentatively, D is TRBD1 (5 bases). This CDR3 has 13 amino acids. The V gene's germline CDR1 is LNHDA and CDR2 SQIVND (reference sequence). V dropped 5 bases and J dropped 3 bases, with 11 bases sitting between them. The CDR3 loop is CASSRRDNYEQYF. The CDR3 DNA reads TGTGCCAGTAGTCGCAGGGATAACTACGAGCAGTACTTC. The whole variable domain, filled in from reference TRBV19 and TRBJ2-7, reads DGGITQSPKYLFRKEGQNVTLSCEQNLNHDAMYWYRQDPGQGLRLIYYSQIVNDFQKGDIAEGYSVSREKKESFPLTVTSAQKNPTAFYLCASSRRDNYEQYFGPGTRLTVT.

This clonotype was seen just once. The chain recombines TRBV6-1 with TRBJ2-2, with D hard to call. V was shortened by 9 bases and J by 4 bases, with 18 bases between the two germline ends. Per the germline V gene, CDR1 is MNHNS and CDR2 is SASEGT. The CDR3 sequence is 15 residues long. In DNA, the CDR3 is TGTGCCAGTAATAGGGCAGGAGCGAGCACCGGGGAGCTGTTTTTT. This translates into CASNRAGASTGELFF.

This clonotype was counted at least ten times. The chain joins TRBV9 to TRBJ2-3; the D call may be TRBD1 or TRBD2 (6 bases each). V was clipped by 2 bases and J by 2 bases, with 9 bases between them. The CDR3 is made up of 14 amino acids. From germline, CDR1 is SGDLS and CDR2 YYNGEE. CDR3 sequence (DNA): TGTGCCAGCAGCGTTAGGGGGGACACAGATACGCAGTATTTT. It codes for CASSVRGDTDTQYF.

This clonotype was recorded many times. The genes are TRBV12-3 or TRBV12-4 and TRBJ2-5, with 7 bases lining up with TRBD2. Trimming removed 5 bases from V and 2 bases from J; junction bases left unmatched: 8. The CDR3 totals 15 residues. DNA for the CDR3: TGTGCCAGCAGTCCCCTAGGACTAGATCAAGAGACCCAGTACTTC. Encoded protein: CASSPLGLDQETQYF.

This clonotype has at least ten counts. The chain couples TRBV2 to TRBJ2-3; D may be TRBD1 or TRBD2 (5 bases each). Germline assignment: CDR1 SNHLY and CDR2 FYNNEI. Trimming pared 8 bases from V and 2 bases from J, leaving 17 bases between. The CDR3 totals 15 residues. DNA of the CDR3: TGTGCCAGCGGCTTGGGGCGGGCGTACACAGATACGCAGTATTTT. This translates into CASGLGRAYTDTQYF.

The genes are TRBV20-1 and TRBJ1-1; D remains unclear. This CDR3 comprises 12 residues. V gave up 6 bases and J gave up 1 base, with 9 bases separating them. The germline V gene encodes CDR1 DFQATT and CDR2 SNEGSKA (reference sequence). CDR3 region: CSAVEENTEAFF. Here the CDR3 DNA reads TGCAGTGCAGTTGAAGAGAACACTGAAGCTTTCTTT.

In this sample, this clonotype turned up many times. The J gene is TRBJ2-7, the V gene TRBV6-4, with 7 bases aligning to TRBD1. CDR3 size: 17 residues. Germline-derived CDR1 and CDR2 are MRHNA and SNTAGT. V lost 5 bases, J lost 6 bases, and 19 bases stayed unmatched. In DNA form, the CDR3 reads TGTGCCAGCAGTAACATGGGCTTACCAGGGGGAGTATCCGAGCAGTACTTC. Its translation: CASSNMGLPGGVSEQYF.

This rearrangement joins TRBV6-5 to TRBJ2-7, with TRBD1 matching 8 bases. The CDR3 is 13 amino acids. Germline-derived CDR1 and CDR2 are MNHEY and SVGAGI. The ends lost 6 bases at V and 4 bases at J; junction bases unmatched: 5. CDR3 DNA sequence: TGTGCCAGCAGCTACAGGGGGAAATACGAGCAGTACTTC. Amino acids: CASSYRGKYEQYF.

The genes are TRBV7-9 and TRBJ2-7; 7 positions agree with TRBD1. Germline CDR1 and CDR2: SEHNR and FQNEAQ (reference sequence). CDR3 size: 14 residues. The V and J ends lost 2 bases and 3 bases, in that order; junction bases with no gene match: 4. The CDR3 coding sequence is TGTGCCAGCAGCTTATCTTCAGGGGGCTACGAGCAGTACTTC. This encodes CASSLSSGGYEQYF. Supplemented by reference TRBV7-9 and TRBJ2-7, the full variable domain reads DTGVSQNPRHKITKRGQNVTFRCDPISEHNRLYWYRQTLGQGPEFLTYFQNEAQLEKSRLLSDRFSAERPKGSFSTLEIQRTEQGDSAMYLCASSLSSGGYEQYFGPGTRLTVT.

The genes are TRBV9 and TRBJ1-6; no clear D. Per germline, CDR1 SGDLS and CDR2 YYNGEE. Trimming took off 0 bases at V and 6 bases at J, with 10 bases between the two ends. The CDR3 extends over 15 amino acids. CDR3 region: CASSVGRRGNSPLHF. The CDR3 DNA sequence: TGTGCCAGCAGCGTAGGTCGGCGGGGTAATTCACCCCTCCACTTT.

This clonotype was counted only a few times. V and J are TRBV2 and TRBJ2-1; D is possibly TRBD1 (5 bases). Germline V gene lookup returns CDR1 SNHLY and CDR2 FYNNEI. V was pared by 7 bases and J by 9 bases, with 25 bases between. This CDR3 has 16 residues. The DNA for the CDR3 is TGTGCCAGCACTCCCCTAACAGGTGCTCAATGGGGTGAGCAGTTCTTC. The encoded protein is CASTPLTGAQWGEQFF.

This clonotype was counted ten times or more. CDR3 residues: CASSDLWSIQYF. The CDR3 DNA sequence: TGTGCCAGCAGTGATCTGTGGAGCATTCAGTACTTC. J is TRBJ2-4 and V is TRBV2; D is unclear. This CDR3 contains 12 residues. Per the germline V gene, CDR1 is SNHLY and CDR2 is FYNNEI. The ends were cut back, 3 bases at V and 9 bases at J, with 9 bases in the middle.

This clonotype appeared many times. The chain joins TRBV15 to TRBJ1-5; D gene unclear. The germline gives CDR1 LNHNV, CDR2 YYDKDF (reference sequence). The CDR3 loop spans 16 amino acids. V was pared by 2 bases and J by 1 base, with 12 bases between. The CDR3 DNA reads TGTGCCACCAGCAGACCAGTGAGACAAAGCAATCAGCCCCAGCATTTT. This codes for CATSRPVRQSNQPQHF.

Ten or more counts support this clonotype. The V call is TRBV12-3 or TRBV12-4, the J call TRBJ2-5, with a possible D match to TRBD1 (6 bases). This CDR3 region has 13 residues. Trimming removed 5 bases at V and 4 bases at J, with 11 bases between. The CDR3 bases are TGTGCCAGCAGTCCCAGGGGAATAGAGACCCAGTACTTC. Its protein is CASSPRGIETQYF.

This clonotype was recorded a few times. The V and J genes are TRBV29-1 and TRBJ1-5, with 8 bases matching TRBD1. The germline V gene encodes CDR1 SQVTM and CDR2 ANQGSEA. J was trimmed by 7 bases and V by 6 bases; bases with no gene match: 8. This CDR3 is built from 13 residues. The CDR3 DNA is TGCAGCGTGGTTACAGGGGGAAAACAGCCCCAGCATTTT. This gives the protein CSVVTGGKQPQHF. Drawing the rest from reference TRBV29-1 and TRBJ1-5, the complete variable domain is SAVISQKPSRDICQRGTSLTIQCQVDSQVTMMFWYRQQPGQSLTLIATANQGSEATYESGFVIDKFPISRPNLTFSTLTVSNMSPEDSSIYLCSVVTGGKQPQHFGDGTRLSIL.

This clonotype was detected many times. The V and J genes are TRBV7-2 and TRBJ2-1, with D unclear. The germline V gene has CDR1 SGHTA and CDR2 FQGNSA. This CDR3 has 16 residues. Trimming left V 5 bases short and J 2 bases short, with 16 bases between. As DNA, the CDR3 is TGTGCCAGCAGCCCCTTCAATGACGACCCCTACAATGAGCAGTTCTTC. Its translation is CASSPFNDDPYNEQFF.

Concerning this clonotype: An end of the junction does not agree with germline; a read error may underlie this. J is TRBJ1-5 and V is TRBV10-2, with a possible D match to TRBD1 (5 bases). This CDR3 has 15 residues. Germline V gene sequence: CDR1 WSHSY, CDR2 SAAADI. The CDR3 reads CASTPGQGSSQPQHF. The CDR3, as DNA: TGCGCCAGCACTCCAGGGCAGGGAAGCAGTCAGCCTCAGCATTTT.

This clonotype has just a few counts. The chain has TRBV25-1 and TRBJ1-2; a weak D match, TRBD1 (5 bases). Germline V CDR1 and CDR2: MGHDK, SYGVNS. The CDR3 runs 15 residues. V gave up 6 bases and J gave up 4 bases, with 18 bases separating them. For the CDR3, the DNA is TGTGCCAGCAGACTCGGACAAACCGGGAGCTATGGCTACACCTTC. This gives the protein CASRLGQTGSYGYTF.

This clonotype was seen repeatedly, ten times or more. The V and J genes are TRBV20-1 and TRBJ2-3; D remains unclear. With 0 bases removed from V and 2 bases from J, the gap between germline ends came to 6 bases. The length of the CDR3 is 13 residues. Looked up from germline, CDR1 is DFQATT and CDR2 is SNEGSKA (reference sequence). The CDR3 nucleotides are TGCAGTGCTAGAGATAGTCACACAGATACGCAGTATTTT. Translation gives CSARDSHTDTQYF.